The TCR beta chain under discussion was sequenced for a study of T cell responses to AZD1222 COVID-19 vaccine. Study overall: Pooling was applied to second doses at about 4 or about 12 weeks.

Concerning this clone: What it binds is unknown.

TCRdb keeps only in-frame clones here, not all; method: immunoSEQ multiplex PCR. The sample shows more than 100,000 clones, roughly 86% of them seen only once. Study-wide results and limits: The study reported that nearly half of spike-specific TCRs target unmutated variant regions. Spike-specific TCR breadth rose after two AZD1222 doses, and depth rose as well. Distributed over spike, vaccine-associated CD4 TCRs predominated at 160-218 and 743-854.

Germline V gene sequence: CDR1 GTSNPN, CDR2 SVGIG (reference sequence). This CDR3 spans 15 amino acids. The trim removed 3 bases at V and 5 bases at J, leaving 11 bases unmatched. The chain uses TRBV30 and TRBJ1-2; TRBD1 matches at 8 bases. The TCR was taken from an adult in good health. The sample was peripheral blood, taken on day 0 of AZD1222 vaccination. The CDR3 DNA reads as TGTGCCTGGAGGGTTATAGGACAGGGACGATATGGCTACACCTTC. Its translation: CAWRVIGQGRYGYTF.